A selection of T cell receptor beta chains follows, all from one sample in a study of blood T cells in healthy people across ages. Via MiXCR, TCRdb re-called the 5' RACE reads, giving one row per CDR3 protein. Of more than 500,000 distinct CDR3 sequences in the sample, over 25% are singletons; the top ten hold under 4.5%. This sample was shared with a second study, whose subject was T cells of mothers and their children.

Material for sequencing was blood. The receptors come from a boy younger than 10 in good health. Both conserved end residues are part of each CDR3. The D gene is left open where the match is weak. Expanded clones are given a class, and other clones once, few, many or no size at all.

j_call,d_call,v_call,clone_size,cdr3_nt,cdr3_aa
TRBJ2-7,TRBD1,TRBV18,few,TGTGCCAGCTTACGGGGACAGGGGATAGACGAGCAGTACTTC,CASLRGQGIDEQYF
TRBJ2-2,TRBD2,TRBV7-9,few,TGTGCCAGCAGCCCTAGCGGGGGGGCTCACACCGGGGAGCTGTTTTTT,CASSPSGGAHTGELFF
TRBJ2-7,NA,TRBV12-3/TRBV12-4,NA,TGTGCCAGCAGCCCGGGACTGCGTTACGAGCAGTACTTC,CASSPGLRYEQYF
TRBJ1-2,NA,TRBV7-2,few,TGTGCCAGCAGCTTGGGTTGGGGGATTAACTATGGCTACACCTTC,CASSLGWGINYGYTF
TRBJ2-7,TRBD1,TRBV3-1,few,TGTGCCAGCAGCCCTCACAGGGGAGTAGGCGAGCAGTACTTC,CASSPHRGVGEQYF
TRBJ2-7,TRBD1,TRBV20-1,few,TGCAGTGCTTTCGGACAGGGGAATTACGAGCAGTACTTC,CSAFGQGNYEQYF
TRBJ2-5,NA,TRBV5-4,NA,TGTGCCAGCAGCGACCGGACAGACCAAGAGACCCAGTACTTC,CASSDRTDQETQYF
TRBJ2-7,NA,TRBV28,few,TGTGCCAGCAGCGGCTTGAGGGGGAGAGACCACGAGCAGTACTTC,CASSGLRGRDHEQYF
TRBJ2-4,TRBD1,TRBV20-1,few,TGCAGTGCTAGCCCTCTGACAGGGGGAAAAAACATTCAGTACTTC,CSASPLTGGKNIQYF
TRBJ2-2,NA,TRBV7-9,few,TGTGCCAGCAGCTTAGTTGGGGACGTGACCGGGGAGCTGTTTTTT,CASSLVGDVTGELFF
TRBJ2-7,TRBD1,TRBV7-9,few,TGTGCCAGCAGCCCCAGGACAGGGGAAGTCTACGAGCAGTACTTC,CASSPRTGEVYEQYF
TRBJ2-1,TRBD2,TRBV12-5,NA,TGTGCTAGTGGCCAAGGTGTGCGGGGGAGCTCCTACAATGAGCAGTTCTTC,CASGQGVRGSSYNEQFF
TRBJ2-5,NA,TRBV20-1,NA,TGCAGTGCACCCCCGGGCGGGGAAGAGACCCAGTACTTC,CSAPPGGEETQYF
TRBJ1-1,TRBD1,TRBV12-3/TRBV12-4,NA,TGTGCCAGCAGTTATCGGACAGGGGTGAGGAGCACTGAAGCTTTCTTT,CASSYRTGVRSTEAFF
TRBJ1-1,NA,TRBV6-5,NA,TGTGCCAGCAGTTACACCGTGAGGAGCACTGAAGCTTTCTTT,CASSYTVRSTEAFF
TRBJ2-7,NA,TRBV6-2/TRBV6-3,NA,TGTGCCAGCAGCGCGGGGAACTACGAGCAGTACTTC,CASSAGNYEQYF
TRBJ2-2,TRBD2,TRBV10-3,few,TGTGCCATCAGTGACACAGCGGGAGGGGGTACCGGGGAGCTGTTTTTT,CAISDTAGGGTGELFF
TRBJ1-6,TRBD1,TRBV7-9,few,TGTGCCAGCACACAGGGGAATTCCTATAATTCACCCCTCCACTTT,CASTQGNSYNSPLHF
TRBJ1-1,TRBD1,TRBV2,few,TGTGCCAGCAGTGTGGGGACAGTATTCGCTTTCTTT,CASSVGTVFAFF
TRBJ2-5,NA,TRBV12-3/TRBV12-4,many,TGTGCCAGCAAACAGGGAGAGGGCCAAGAGACCCAGTACTTC,CASKQGEGQETQYF
TRBJ2-7,NA,TRBV20-1,few,TGCAGTGACGGGGCTAGAGATTACGAGCAGTACTTC,CSDGARDYEQYF
TRBJ1-5,NA,TRBV20-1,NA,TGCAGTGCTAGGGTCGGTAATAGCAATCAGCCCCAGCATTTT,CSARVGNSNQPQHF
TRBJ2-5,TRBD2,TRBV9,few,TGTGCCAGCAGCCCGGGACTAGCGGGGGGCGGCGTAGAAGAGACCCAGTACTTC,CASSPGLAGGGVEETQYF
TRBJ1-4,TRBD1,TRBV20-1,few,TGCAGTGCTAGGCGGGACAGGGGTGAAAAACTGTTTTTT,CSARRDRGEKLFF
TRBJ2-6,TRBD1,TRBV5-6,once,TGTGCCAGCGCCACCGGGACAGACTCTGGGGCCAACGTCCTGACTTTC,CASATGTDSGANVLTF
TRBJ2-1,NA,TRBV15,few,TGTGCCACCAGCAGAGAAGGGGACTCCTACAATGAGCAGTTCTTC,CATSREGDSYNEQFF
TRBJ2-5,NA,TRBV19,NA,TGTGCCAGTAGGATCAGAGTCGGAGAGACCCAGCACTTC,CASRIRVGETQHF
TRBJ2-5,NA,TRBV15,NA,TGTGCCACCGCGAGGGGCCAAGAGACCCAGTACTTC,CATARGQETQYF
TRBJ2-7,NA,TRBV29-1,NA,TGCAGCGTACGCAGGGAGTTTGGATACGAGCAGTACTTC,CSVRREFGYEQYF
TRBJ2-1,NA,TRBV2,few,TGTGCCAGCAGCAGGACCACAGAGTACAATGAGCAGTTCTTC,CASSRTTEYNEQFF
TRBJ2-7,NA,TRBV6-5,NA,TGTGCCAGCAGTTACGGACCCGCTCGCGAGCAGTACTTC,CASSYGPAREQYF
TRBJ2-7,NA,TRBV6-1,NA,TGTGCCAGCAGTCGCTTAATTTCCTACGAGCAGTACTTC,CASSRLISYEQYF
TRBJ2-5,NA,TRBV12-3/TRBV12-4,NA,TGTGCCAGCACTTTAGCCAGCCGTCAAGAGACCCAGTACTTC,CASTLASRQETQYF
TRBJ1-2,NA,TRBV6-5,few,TGTGCCAGCAGTACCGGCAGGGCTCCCTATGGCTACACCTTC,CASSTGRAPYGYTF
TRBJ1-2,TRBD1,TRBV28,few,TGTGCCAGCACCCCGACAGGGAACTATGGCTACACCTTC,CASTPTGNYGYTF
TRBJ1-2,TRBD1,TRBV6-5,NA,TGTGCCAGCAGCGGACAGGGAGTCTATGGCTACACCTTC,CASSGQGVYGYTF
TRBJ2-5,TRBD2,TRBV7-9,NA,TGTGCCAGCAGCTTTCCAGCGGGGGGGCGAGAGACCCAGTACTTC,CASSFPAGGRETQYF
TRBJ1-1,TRBD1,TRBV10-2,few,TGCGCCAGCAGTGAATTACCCCACCGGACAGGGGATACTGAAGCTTTCTTT,CASSELPHRTGDTEAFF
TRBJ1-2,TRBD1,TRBV6-4,NA,TGTGCCAGCAGTGACTATTGGACAGGGATCTATGGCTACATCTTC,CASSDYWTGIYGYIF
TRBJ2-5,NA,TRBV3-1,few,TGTGCCAGCAGCCAAGATCCGGGGCAAGAGACCCAGTACTTC,CASSQDPGQETQYF
TRBJ1-5,NA,TRBV18,NA,TGTGCCAGCTCACCCGACAGGTTCTTGGATCAGCCCCAGCATTTT,CASSPDRFLDQPQHF
TRBJ2-7,NA,TRBV7-8,NA,TGTGCCAGCAGCCGACCGACAGCGAGCACCCAGAGCTCCTACGAGCAGTACTTC,CASSRPTASTQSSYEQYF
TRBJ2-1,TRBD2,TRBV7-8,NA,TGTGCCAGCAGCCCATCTAGCGGGAGGTGGAATGAGCAGTTCTTC,CASSPSSGRWNEQFF
TRBJ2-3,NA,TRBV20-1,NA,TGCAGTGCTAGCTCAAATTGGCGGGGCACAGATACGCAGTATTTT,CSASSNWRGTDTQYF
TRBJ2-3,NA,TRBV2,NA,TGTGCCAGCAGTGCAGGGGTGTGGAGCACAGATACGCAGTATTTT,CASSAGVWSTDTQYF
TRBJ1-2,NA,TRBV2,NA,TGTGCCAGCAGTCGGACCCCCACCTATGGCTACACCTTC,CASSRTPTYGYTF
TRBJ2-3,TRBD1,TRBV6-1,NA,TGTGCCAGCGGTGAAAGGACAGGAATCGAACGGCATACGCAGTATTTT,CASGERTGIERHTQYF
TRBJ2-1,NA,TRBV7-2,NA,TGTGCCAGCAGCTTAGCGGAAACTAGCCCCCCCTACAATGAGCAGTTCTTC,CASSLAETSPPYNEQFF
TRBJ2-3,TRBD2,TRBV20-1,NA,TGCAGTGCCAGCTCGGGACTAGCGGGAGGGGTAAGCACAGATACGCAGTATTTT,CSASSGLAGGVSTDTQYF
TRBJ1-1,NA,TRBV3-1,NA,TGTGCCAGCAGCCAAGTTGGTGAAGCTTTCTTT,CASSQVGEAFF
TRBJ1-4,NA,TRBV27,NA,TGTGCCAGCAGTTTATCCAGGGTCGGAAGTGAAAAACTGTTTTTT,CASSLSRVGSEKLFF
TRBJ1-5,NA,TRBV29-1,NA,TGCAGCGTTGGAGGGTCGGGGCAGCCCCAGCATTTT,CSVGGSGQPQHF
TRBJ2-7,TRBD2,TRBV7-8,few,TGTGCCAGCACAAGTTCGGGACTAGCGGGAAACTACGAGCAGTACTTC,CASTSSGLAGNYEQYF